The next 4 T cell receptor beta chains were all read from a single sample in a study of technical replicates of blood from a few donors. Repertoires were generated with immunoSEQ multiplex PCR, while TCRdb's copy carries only in-frame clones and drops some. The sample holds under 85,000 clones; around 97% are singletons and the top ten take approximately 0.18%. Sequenced material: T cells isolated from PBMCs. The source of these receptors is a human donor in good health.

This clone appeared once. The chain is built from TRBV27 and TRBJ2-1; possibly TRBD2 for D (5 bases). The CDR3 is 12 residues long. Germline V gene lookup returns CDR1 MNHEY and CDR2 SMNVEV (reference sequence). The ends were cut back, 6 bases at V and 7 bases at J, with 10 bases in the middle. The CDR3 sequence: CASRGWRNEQFF. In nucleotides, the CDR3 is TGTGCCAGCAGGGGGTGGAGGAATGAGCAGTTCTTC.

The chain links TRBV5-4 to TRBJ2-7; tentative D call: TRBD1 (5 bases). The V gene's germline CDR1 is SGHNT and CDR2 YYREEE (reference sequence). Trimming pared 0 bases from V and 2 bases from J, leaving 12 bases between. This CDR3 has 15 residues. As DNA, the CDR3 is TGTGCCAGCAGCTTGGATACAGGCTTCCCCTACGAGCAGTACTTC. Translating it yields CASSLDTGFPYEQYF. Full variable domain (remainder filled in from reference TRBV5-4 and TRBJ2-7): ETGVTQSPTHLIKTRGQQVTLRCSSQSGHNTVSWYQQALGQGPQFIFQYYREEENGRGNFPPRFSGLQFPNYSSELNVNALELDDSALYLCASSLDTGFPYEQYFGPGTRLTVT.

The rearrangement links TRBV27 to TRBJ1-2, with D unresolved. This CDR3 contains 15 residues. Germline CDR1 is MNHEY and CDR2 is SMNVEV (reference sequence). Trimming pared 0 bases from V and 0 bases from J, leaving 8 bases between. Written as DNA, the CDR3 is TGTGCCAGCAGTTTATCGCCGGTAGCTAACTATGGCTACACCTTC. It encodes CASSLSPVANYGYTF.

The chain couples TRBV11-3 to TRBJ2-1; 8 nucleotides match TRBD2. CDR1 is SGHNT, CDR2 YENEEA, per germline. V gave up 0 bases and J gave up 7 bases; unmatched junction bases: 8. This CDR3 contains 16 residues. CDR3 sequence (DNA): TGTGCCAGCAGCTTAGATCACAGCGGGAGAAGGAATGAGCAGTTCTTC. Translating gives CASSLDHSGRRNEQFF.